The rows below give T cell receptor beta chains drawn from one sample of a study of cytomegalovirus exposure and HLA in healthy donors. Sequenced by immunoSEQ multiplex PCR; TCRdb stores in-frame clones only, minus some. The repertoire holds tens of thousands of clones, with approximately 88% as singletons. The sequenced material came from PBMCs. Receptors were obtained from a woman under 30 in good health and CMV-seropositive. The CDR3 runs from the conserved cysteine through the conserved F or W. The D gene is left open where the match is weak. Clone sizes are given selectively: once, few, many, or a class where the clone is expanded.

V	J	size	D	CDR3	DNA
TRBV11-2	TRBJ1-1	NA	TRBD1	CASHTGGYSTEAFF	TGTGCCAGCCATACAGGGGGCTATAGCACTGAAGCTTTCTTT
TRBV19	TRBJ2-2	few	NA	CASSPHRSNTGELFF	TGTGCCAGTAGTCCCCATAGATCTAACACCGGGGAGCTGTTTTTT
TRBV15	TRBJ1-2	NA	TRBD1	CATSLPRDRGGGYTF	TGTGCCACCAGCTTACCCCGGGACAGGGGAGGTGGCTACACCTTC
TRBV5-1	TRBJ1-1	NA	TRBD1	CASSIGQGYENTEAFF	TGCGCCAGCAGCATAGGACAGGGTTACGAGAACACTGAAGCTTTCTTT
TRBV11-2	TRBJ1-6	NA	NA	CASSLARGTYNSPLHF	TGTGCCAGCAGCTTAGCTCGGGGTACCTATAATTCACCCCTCCACTTT
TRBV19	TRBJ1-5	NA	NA	CASSIDYQGWSNQPQHF	TGTGCCAGTAGTATAGATTATCAGGGTTGGAGCAATCAGCCCCAGCATTTT
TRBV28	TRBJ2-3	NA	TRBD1	CASSPPWTGGTDTQYF	TGTGCCAGCAGTCCGCCCTGGACAGGGGGGACAGATACGCAGTATTTT
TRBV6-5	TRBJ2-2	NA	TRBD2	CASSYAPSGGGGELFF	TGTGCCAGCAGTTACGCCCCTAGCGGGGGTGGCGGGGAGCTGTTTTTT
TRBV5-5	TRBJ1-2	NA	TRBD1	CASSMGQGRSYGYTF	TGTGCCAGCAGCATGGGACAGGGAAGAAGCTATGGCTACACCTTC
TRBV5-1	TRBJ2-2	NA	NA	CASSLSGAGELFF	TGCGCCAGCAGCTTATCAGGGGCCGGGGAGCTGTTTTTT
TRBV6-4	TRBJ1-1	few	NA	CASSDSMGGRGTEAFF	TGTGCCAGCAGTGACTCGATGGGGGGGCGGGGCACTGAAGCTTTCTTT
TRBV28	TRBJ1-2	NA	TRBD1	CASDELRDRGAYGYTF	TGTGCCAGCGACGAACTCCGGGACAGGGGGGCTTATGGCTACACCTTC
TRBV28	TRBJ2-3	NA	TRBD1	CASSLQGADTQYF	TGTGCCAGCAGTTTACAGGGGGCAGATACGCAGTATTTT
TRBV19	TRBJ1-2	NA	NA	CASSYAGAYGYTF	TGTGCCAGTAGTTATGCGGGTGCCTATGGCTACACCTTC
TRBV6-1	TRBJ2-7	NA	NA	CASSESAYRTLSYEQYF	TGTGCCAGCAGTGAAAGTGCCTATCGCACCCTCTCCTACGAGCAGTACTTC
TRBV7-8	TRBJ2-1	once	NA	CASSSGVVGQFF	TGTGCCAGCAGCTCCGGAGTGGTAGGGCAGTTCTTC
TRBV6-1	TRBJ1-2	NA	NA	CASSDHRDIYRVF	TGTGCCAGCAGTGACCACAGGGACATCTACAGGGTTTTC
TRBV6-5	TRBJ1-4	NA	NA	CASSYSGRTNEKLFF	TGTGCCAGCAGTTACTCGGGCAGAACTAATGAAAAACTGTTTTTT
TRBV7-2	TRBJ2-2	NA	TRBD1	CASSSRTGGASTVGELFF	TGTGCCAGCAGTTCCCGTACAGGGGGCGCCTCAACAGTCGGGGAGCTGTTTTTT
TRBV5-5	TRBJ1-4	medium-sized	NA	CASSLVDFGEKLFF	TGTGCCAGCAGCTTGGTGGACTTTGGTGAAAAACTGTTTTTT
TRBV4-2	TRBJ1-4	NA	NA	CASSQEGAQGRREKLFF	TGTGCCAGCAGCCAAGAGGGGGCCCAGGGAAGGCGGGAAAAACTGTTTTTT
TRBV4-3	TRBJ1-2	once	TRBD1	CASSHLKGAGTANYGYTF	TGCGCCAGCAGCCACCTAAAGGGGGCTGGGACAGCTAACTATGGCTACACCTTC
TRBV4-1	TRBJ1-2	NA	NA	CASSQALQITANYGYTF	TGCGCCAGCAGCCAAGCTCTGCAGATTACAGCTAACTATGGCTACACCTTC
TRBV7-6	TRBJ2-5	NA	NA	CASSLKRGSGPGETQYF	TGTGCCAGCAGCTTGAAACGGGGTTCGGGCCCGGGAGAGACCCAGTACTTC
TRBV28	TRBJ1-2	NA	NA	CASSFSGSYTF	TGTGCCAGCAGTTTCTCGGGGAGCTACACCTTC
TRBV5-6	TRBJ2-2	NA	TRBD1	CASSLPGGAPGELFF	TGTGCCAGCAGCTTGCCAGGGGGCGCACCCGGGGAGCTGTTTTTT
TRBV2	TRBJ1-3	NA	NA	CASKGVSTGNTIYF	TGTGCCAGCAAAGGGGTTAGCACTGGAAACACCATATATTTT
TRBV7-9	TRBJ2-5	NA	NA	CASSFIETQYF	TGTGCCAGCAGCTTCATCGAGACCCAGTACTTC
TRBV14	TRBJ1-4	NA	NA	CASSHARTVVGKLFF	TGTGCCAGCAGCCACGCTAGGACAGTGGTGGGAAAACTGTTTTTT
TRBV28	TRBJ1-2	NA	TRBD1	CASSPWVTGGSGYTF	TGTGCCAGCAGCCCGTGGGTTACAGGGGGCAGCGGCTACACCTTC
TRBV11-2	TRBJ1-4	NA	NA	CASSLGGRKLFF	TGTGCCAGCAGCTTAGGAGGGAGAAAACTGTTTTTT
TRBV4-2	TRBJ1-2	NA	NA	CASSPGEGTTYLTKYGYTF	TGTGCCAGCAGCCCAGGGGAGGGGACAACCTATCTTACAAAATATGGCTACACCTTC
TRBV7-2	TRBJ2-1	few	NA	CASSLDWLVITEQFF	TGTGCCAGCAGCTTAGATTGGCTAGTTATAACTGAGCAGTTCTTC
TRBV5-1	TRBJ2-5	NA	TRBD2	CASSLEGTRQETQYF	TGCGCCAGCAGCTTGGAGGGGACTAGACAAGAGACCCAGTACTTC
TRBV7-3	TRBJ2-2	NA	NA	CASSSPRASGTGELFF	TGTGCCAGCAGCTCTCCCAGGGCCTCGGGCACCGGGGAGCTGTTTTTT